What follows are 30 T cell receptor beta chains derived from one specimen sequenced in a study of blood T cell repertoires in COVID-19. Assay used: immunoSEQ multiplex PCR; TCRdb lists only in-frame clones, some missing. The table records about 390,000 clones, about 89% of them present only once. The sequenced sample was peripheral blood. Every receptor here comes from a woman aged 60-75 years with COVID-19, enrolled during active disease.

The V and J genes are TRBV11-2 and TRBJ1-1; no firm D call. The CDR3 loop spans 14 amino acids. CDR1 is SGHAT, CDR2 FQNNGV, per germline. The V end lost 6 bases, the J end lost 1 base, and 12 bases lay between the germline ends. The CDR3 is CASRFVGGNTEAFF. CDR3 nucleotides: TGTGCCAGCAGGTTTGTGGGAGGGAACACTGAAGCTTTCTTT.

The rearrangement uses TRBV5-4 and TRBJ1-1; D gene unclear. CDR1 SGHNT and CDR2 YYREEE come from the germline V gene (reference sequence). The CDR3 contains 13 residues. Trimming shortened V by 2 bases and J by 0 bases, and 5 bases separated the two germline ends. CDR3 in DNA: TGTGCCAGCAGCTTTTCCTTGAACACTGAAGCTTTCTTT. Its protein is CASSFSLNTEAFF.

Here the CDR3 reads CASSIPLRGSGANVLTF. As DNA, the CDR3 is TGTGCCAGTAGTATCCCCCTCAGGGGCTCTGGGGCCAACGTCCTGACTTTC. V and J are TRBV19 and TRBJ2-6; maybe TRBD1 (6 bases). V was trimmed by 3 bases and J by 0 bases, leaving 12 bases between them. The CDR3 has 17 amino acids. Germline CDR1 is LNHDA and CDR2 is SQIVND (reference sequence). Supplemented by reference TRBV19 and TRBJ2-6, the full variable domain reads DGGITQSPKYLFRKEGQNVTLSCEQNLNHDAMYWYRQDPGQGLRLIYYSQIVNDFQKGDIAEGYSVSREKKESFPLTVTSAQKNPTAFYLCASSIPLRGSGANVLTFGAGSRLTVL.

A few counts support this clone. The V gene is TRBV5-4, the J gene TRBJ1-1, with a tentative D call TRBD1 (6 bases). This CDR3 is built from 15 residues. The ends were cut back, 4 bases at V and 1 base at J, with 14 bases in the middle. Per the germline V gene, CDR1 is SGHNT and CDR2 is YYREEE (reference sequence). The CDR3 sequence is CASSPGGRRNTEAFF. The CDR3 nucleotides read TGTGCCAGCAGCCCCGGGGGGCGGAGGAACACTGAAGCTTTCTTT.

V usage is TRBV10-3 and J usage is TRBJ2-7, with 9 bases matching TRBD2. This CDR3 is built from 14 residues. Germline trimming cut 6 bases from V and 1 base from J; bases unmatched to any gene: 4. In germline, CDR1 is ENHRY, CDR2 SYGVKD. The CDR3 sequence: CAISLSGGSYEQYF. The CDR3 region has the DNA TGTGCCATCAGCCTTAGCGGGGGTTCCTACGAGCAGTACTTC.

The rearrangement uses TRBV5-1 and TRBJ2-1; 7 nucleotides line up with TRBD1. V shed 1 base and J 3 bases; nucleotides not matched to a gene: 4. Germline CDR1 SGHRS, CDR2 YFSETQ. The length of the CDR3 is 15 residues. The CDR3 DNA reads as TGCGCCAGCAGCTTGTTCCCAGGGGGCTACAATGAGCAGTTCTTC. This translates into CASSLFPGGYNEQFF.

The genes are TRBV29-1 and TRBJ1-2; no clear D gene. Germline values: CDR1 SQVTM, CDR2 ANQGSEA. V dropped 7 bases and J dropped 3 bases, with 21 bases sitting between them. CDR3 size: 15 residues. The CDR3 protein is CSASATGRTDYGYTF. In DNA form, the CDR3 reads TGCAGCGCCTCGGCGACGGGGAGGACCGACTATGGCTACACCTTC.

The chain combines TRBV5-1 with TRBJ2-5; unclear D gene. The CDR3 loop spans 15 amino acids. Per germline, CDR1 SGHRS and CDR2 YFSETQ. Trimming stripped 0 bases from V and 3 bases from J, with 12 bases between. CDR3 loop: CASSLVGSIEETQYF. CDR3 bases: TGCGCCAGCAGCTTGGTGGGCAGCATCGAAGAGACCCAGTACTTC.

The chain employs TRBV7-9 and TRBJ1-3; a possible D gene is TRBD1 (5 bases). The V and J ends lost 1 base and 8 bases respectively, with 6 bases between them. Germline V CDR1 and CDR2: SEHNR, FQNEAQ (reference sequence). The CDR3 extends over 12 amino acids. Written as DNA, the CDR3 is TGTGCCAGCAGCTTAGGGGGGGACACCATATATTTT. It translates to CASSLGGDTIYF. Looking up the rest from reference TRBV7-9 and TRBJ1-3 gives the full variable domain: DTGVSQNPRHKITKRGQNVTFRCDPISEHNRLYWYRQTLGQGPEFLTYFQNEAQLEKSRLLSDRFSAERPKGSFSTLEIQRTEQGDSAMYLCASSLGGDTIYFGEGSWLTVV.

The chain links TRBV7-2 to TRBJ2-1; 7 positions match TRBD1. The trim removed 0 bases at V and 13 bases at J, leaving 3 bases unmatched. Germline V lookup: CDR1 SGHTA, CDR2 FQGNSA. The CDR3 has 12 amino acids. As DNA, the CDR3 is TGTGCCAGCAGCTTAGCCCGGGACAGACAGTTCTTC. Its translation is CASSLARDRQFF.

The chain couples TRBV5-4 to TRBJ1-2; D gene ambiguous. Germline-derived CDR1 and CDR2 are SGHNT and YYREEE (reference sequence). CDR3 size: 14 residues. Deletions cut 0 bases from V and 2 bases from J, with 8 bases between. The CDR3 bases are TGTGCCAGCAGCTTGGACAGAAAGAACTATGGCTACACCTTC. This translates into CASSLDRKNYGYTF.

This clone was recorded once. This chain uses TRBV6-5 with TRBJ1-6; D remains unclear. The V gene's germline CDR1 is MNHEY and CDR2 SVGAGI. The CDR3 has 14 residues. The V and J ends lost 2 bases and 7 bases respectively, with 9 bases between them. CDR3 coding DNA: TGTGCCAGCAGTTACCTGACGGGGAATTCACCCCTCCACTTT. This codes for CASSYLTGNSPLHF.

The rearrangement joins TRBV29-1 to TRBJ1-2; TRBD1 agrees at 10 bases. Per germline, CDR1 SQVTM and CDR2 ANQGSEA. J was trimmed by 8 bases and V by 6 bases; bases with no gene match: 3. The CDR3 has 11 amino acids. CDR3 region: CSVGTGDGYTF. CDR3 in DNA: TGCAGCGTCGGGACAGGGGACGGCTACACCTTC.

The CDR3 nucleotides read TGTGCCAGCAGCGTTCTTGCAACTAATGAAAAACTGTTTTTT. Its protein product is CASSVLATNEKLFF. The chain links TRBV9 to TRBJ1-4; D gene ambiguous. Trimming left V 2 bases short and J 0 bases short, with 5 bases between. This CDR3 has 14 residues. Germline CDR1 and CDR2: SGDLS and YYNGEE.

The gene calls are TRBV7-9 and TRBJ2-3, with a tentative D call TRBD1 (6 bases). This CDR3 has 15 amino acids. V lost 7 bases, J lost 0 bases, and 14 bases lay in between. Germline V gene lookup returns CDR1 SEHNR and CDR2 FQNEAQ (reference sequence). CDR3 in amino acids: CASIYRDTSTDTQYF. The CDR3 coding sequence is TGTGCCAGCATCTACCGGGACACAAGCACAGATACGCAGTATTTT.

The chain combines TRBV19 with TRBJ1-6, with 8 positions matching TRBD1. The junction had 3 bases not matched to a gene; V was cut back by 3 bases and J by 5 bases. Germline-derived CDR1 and CDR2 are LNHDA and SQIVND (reference sequence). This CDR3 region has 15 residues. This chain's CDR3 is CASSIQGANNSPLHF. The CDR3 DNA is TGTGCCAGTAGTATTCAGGGGGCAAATAATTCACCCCTCCACTTT.

V gene TRBV6-6 combines with J gene TRBJ2-1; 7 bases are shared with TRBD2. With V trimmed by 5 bases and J by 3 bases, 13 bases remained unmatched. The CDR3 length is 17 residues. CDR1 MNHNY and CDR2 SVGAGI come from the germline V gene (reference sequence). The CDR3 DNA follows: TGTGCCAGCAGTCTCTCTTTGCCTAGCGGCCGCTACAATGAGCAGTTCTTC. Translating it yields CASSLSLPSGRYNEQFF.

The chain is built from TRBV2 and TRBJ2-5; a possible D gene is TRBD1 (5 bases). This CDR3 is built from 14 residues. From germline, CDR1 is SNHLY and CDR2 FYNNEI. Trimming left V 7 bases short and J 2 bases short, with 14 bases between. The CDR3 region has the DNA TGTGCCAGCACGTCAGACAGAAATCAAGAGACCCAGTACTTC. Its protein product is CASTSDRNQETQYF.

This chain connects TRBV2 to TRBJ2-5; 9 bases are a match to TRBD2. The length of the CDR3 is 15 residues. With V trimmed by 8 bases and J by 3 bases, 10 bases remained unmatched. The V gene's germline CDR1 is SNHLY and CDR2 FYNNEI. The DNA for the CDR3 is TGTGCCAGCGGCCGGGGACTAGCTTATGAAGAGACCCAGTACTTC. Residues: CASGRGLAYEETQYF.

The chain joins TRBV5-4 to TRBJ2-3; TRBD2 agrees at 11 bases. Germline V gene data show CDR1 as SGHNT and CDR2 as YYREEE (reference sequence). After removal of 9 bases from V and 3 bases from J, the junction contained 3 bases not matched to a gene. This CDR3 has 13 residues. The DNA of the CDR3 is TGTGCCACCTTAGCGGGGGGGACAGATACGCAGTATTTT. Encoded protein: CATLAGGTDTQYF.

This chain links TRBV20-1 with TRBJ1-5; D is possibly TRBD1 (5 bases). Germline assignment: CDR1 DFQATT and CDR2 SNEGSKA (reference sequence). The CDR3 is 11 amino acids. The V and J ends lost 5 bases and 5 bases respectively, with 7 bases between them. The CDR3 DNA follows: TGCAGTGCTCGGGGGGATCAGCCCCAGCATTTT. Its translation is CSARGDQPQHF.

The chain has TRBV4-1 and TRBJ1-1; D is unclear. The CDR3 sequence is 15 residues long. CDR1 and CDR2 from the germline V gene are MGHRA and YSYEKL. Between the trimmed V and J ends, which lost 0 bases and 3 bases, there was a span of 11 bases. This CDR3 is CASSQDAAEYTEAFF. The CDR3 DNA is TGCGCCAGCAGCCAAGATGCGGCAGAATACACTGAAGCTTTCTTT.

Concerning this clone: Other DNA sequences in the sample encode the same CDR3. This sequence joins TRBV9 and TRBJ2-3; TRBD2 agrees at 11 bases. Trimming took 3 bases from V and 3 from J; bases not matched to a gene: 3. This CDR3 has 15 residues. Germline V gives CDR1 SGDLS, CDR2 YYNGEE. The DNA for the CDR3 is TGTGCCAGCAGCGGATTAGCGGGGGGGACAGATACGCAGTATTTT. Residues: CASSGLAGGTDTQYF.

This clone was recorded only once. The rearrangement uses TRBV12-5 and TRBJ2-1, with 10 bases aligning to TRBD1. The junction had 5 bases not matched to a gene; V was cut back by 6 bases and J by 9 bases. Germline-derived CDR1 and CDR2 are LGHNT and FRNRAP. There are 13 residues in the CDR3. Here the CDR3 DNA reads TGTGCTAGTGGGTCGGACAGGGGGGCTGAGCAGTTCTTC. Translating gives CASGSDRGAEQFF.

The chain carries TRBV6-6 and TRBJ1-4; 7 positions agree with TRBD1. The CDR3 runs to 15 residues. Germline assignment: CDR1 MNHNY and CDR2 SVGAGI (reference sequence). V shed 2 bases, J shed 7 bases, and the junction held 7 bases outside the gene matches. The CDR3 DNA reads TGTGCCAGCAGTTACCCAGGGGGACGGGTTGAAAAACTGTTTTTT. Residues: CASSYPGGRVEKLFF.

This chain links TRBV2 with TRBJ1-1; the D is unclear. CDR3 length: 10 amino acids. Germline V gene sequence: CDR1 SNHLY, CDR2 FYNNEI. The V and J ends lost 8 bases and 5 bases respectively, with 6 bases between them. This chain's CDR3 is CASGGTEAFF. In DNA form, the CDR3 reads TGTGCCAGCGGAGGAACTGAAGCTTTCTTT.

The CDR3 here is CASSPTTGDYEQYF. The DNA of the CDR3 is TGTGCCAGCTCTCCTACGACAGGGGACTACGAGCAGTACTTC. The V gene is TRBV18, the J gene TRBJ2-7; TRBD1 agrees at 8 bases. Trimming at V came to 6 bases and at J to 3 bases, leaving 7 bases not matched to a gene. This CDR3 spans 14 amino acids. Germline V lookup: CDR1 KGHSH, CDR2 LQKENI.

The chain joins TRBV19 to TRBJ1-6; D uncertain. Trimming shortened V by 1 base and J by 10 bases, and 14 bases separated the two germline ends. This CDR3 is 15 amino acids long. Germline V gene lookup returns CDR1 LNHDA and CDR2 SQIVND (reference sequence). DNA of the CDR3: TGTGCCAGTAGTATAGTTGACAAAGAAGGATCACCCCTCCACTTT. Protein: CASSIVDKEGSPLHF. The full variable domain, with the rest looked up from reference TRBV19 and TRBJ1-6, is DGGITQSPKYLFRKEGQNVTLSCEQNLNHDAMYWYRQDPGQGLRLIYYSQIVNDFQKGDIAEGYSVSREKKESFPLTVTSAQKNPTAFYLCASSIVDKEGSPLHFGNGTRLTVT.

The chain combines TRBV27 with TRBJ1-5, with 8 bases fitting TRBD1. Germline CDR1 is MNHEY and CDR2 is SMNVEV (reference sequence). The CDR3 totals 14 residues. Trimming cost V 2 bases and J 9 bases; bases outside gene matches: 6. CDR3 residues: CASSLAGQGRPQHF. DNA of the CDR3: TGTGCCAGCAGTTTAGCCGGACAGGGTCGGCCCCAGCATTTT.

V is TRBV5-1 and J is TRBJ2-1; D gene uncertain. The germline gives CDR1 SGHRS, CDR2 YFSETQ. This CDR3 region has 14 residues. The germline V and J ends were trimmed by 7 bases and 8 bases, with 19 bases remaining between them. CDR3 coding DNA: TGCGCCAGCGGAATCGGGTCTTATGGCGATGAGCAGTTCTTC. Translating gives CASGIGSYGDEQFF.